A selection of T cell receptor beta chains follows, all from one sample in a study of blood T cell repertoires in COVID-19. Assay: immunoSEQ multiplex PCR; the TCRdb copy retains only in-frame clones and omits some. The sample shows about 300,000 clones, roughly 90% of them seen only once. Sequencing input: PBMCs or T cells enriched from blood (not recorded which). The source of these receptors is a woman aged 45-65 years who had been exposed to COVID-19. The CDR3 runs from the conserved cysteine through the conserved F or W. Each record gives: J gene, V gene, clone size, D gene, CDR3 DNA, CDR3 protein. The D gene is left open where the match is weak. Not all rows give a size; the values are once, few, many and, for expanded clones, a class.

TRBJ1-5	TRBV3-1/TRBV3-2	-	-	TGTGCCAGCAGCCAAGGGTCAGGGATCAATCAGCCCCAGCATTTT	CASSQGSGINQPQHF
TRBJ2-3	TRBV11-3	once	TRBD2	TGTGCCAGCAGCTCCGGGACTAGCGTTTTGGCAGATACGCAGTATTTT	CASSSGTSVLADTQYF
TRBJ2-1	TRBV10-3	-	TRBD2	TGTGCCATCAGTACTAGCGGGGGGGCCTCGTATGAGCAGTTCTTC	CAISTSGGASYEQFF
TRBJ2-1	TRBV6-1	-	TRBD2	TGTGCCAGCAGTGAGCGCCGGGGGGGGACCCTTGTGTTTCCCCACAATGAGCAGTTCTTC	CASSERRGGTLVFPHNEQFF
TRBJ1-1	TRBV7-9	-	TRBD1	TGTGCCAGCAGCCCGCGACAGGGGGCTAGCACTGAAGCTTTCTTT	CASSPRQGASTEAFF
TRBJ2-7	TRBV4-2	-	TRBD2	TGTGCCAGCAGCCAAGAATGGACTAGCGGGGTATCGGGATACGAGCAGTACTTC	CASSQEWTSGVSGYEQYF
TRBJ2-1	TRBV7-2	-	TRBD2	TGTGCCAGCGCTGGGGGGGTGAGGGGTGAGCAGTTCTTC	CASAGGVRGEQFF
TRBJ1-1	TRBV2	-	TRBD1	TGTGCCAGCAGTACAGGGGGCGCATGGTCCAAGGCTGAAGCTTTCTTT	CASSTGGAWSKAEAFF
TRBJ2-3	TRBV6-4	-	-	TGTGCCAGCGGTAGCGCCGATACGCAGTATTTT	CASGSADTQYF
TRBJ2-1	TRBV7-9	-	TRBD2	TGTGCCAGCAGACCGATCACTAGCGGGGGGCCGACCTCCTACAATGAGCAGTTCTTC	CASRPITSGGPTSYNEQFF
TRBJ1-2	TRBV19	-	-	TGTGCCAGTAGTATATCGTCAGTTTATGGCTACACCTTC	CASSISSVYGYTF
TRBJ2-7	TRBV5-6	-	TRBD2	TGTGCCAGCAGCCAGGGAGGGTCCAACGAGCAGTACTTC	CASSQGGSNEQYF
TRBJ2-7	TRBV4-1	-	-	TGCGCCAGCAGCCAAGTTGGCAGCTCCTACGAGCAGTACTTC	CASSQVGSSYEQYF
TRBJ1-2	TRBV12-3/TRBV12-4	-	-	TGTGCCAGCACCATATCCACAGGGTCTGGCTACACCTTC	CASTISTGSGYTF
TRBJ1-5	TRBV30	-	-	TGTGCCTGGAGTGTAGCGCCAGGCAATCAGCCCCAGCATTTT	CAWSVAPGNQPQHF
TRBJ2-7	TRBV13	-	TRBD1	TGTGCCAGCAGCGCAATTGCGGGACAGGGGATCTACGAGCAGTACTTC	CASSAIAGQGIYEQYF
TRBJ1-1	TRBV2	-	-	TGTGCCAGCAGTTTAGGGGCGAACACTGAAGCTTTCTTT	CASSLGANTEAFF
TRBJ2-7	TRBV11-2	-	-	TGTGCCAGCAGCTTGGACAGCGACGAGCAGTACTTC	CASSLDSDEQYF
TRBJ2-2	TRBV9	-	TRBD1	TGTGCCAGCAGCACACAGGGACAGGACACCGGGGAGCTGTTTTTT	CASSTQGQDTGELFF
TRBJ1-6	TRBV23-1	-	-	TGCGCCAGCATTCCTACCTGGACAGCTACCCGTTTTAATTCACCCCTCCACTTT	CASIPTWTATRFNSPLHF
TRBJ2-2	TRBV19	-	TRBD2	TGTGCCAGTAGTAGACGACTAGCGGGGGGTACGAACACCGGGGAGCTGTTTTTT	CASSRRLAGGTNTGELFF
TRBJ2-3	TRBV6-4	-	-	TGTGCCAGTAGGGGTCCGGGCACAGATACGCAGTATTTT	CASRGPGTDTQYF
TRBJ1-6	TRBV20-1	-	-	TGCAGTGCTACTGACAGAAATAATTCACCCCTCCACTTT	CSATDRNNSPLHF
TRBJ1-6	TRBV30	-	TRBD1	TGTGCCTGGACCCAGGGACAGGGCTATAATTCACCCCTCCACTTT	CAWTQGQGYNSPLHF
TRBJ1-5	TRBV28	-	-	TGTGCCAGCAGATACCGGGACAACGATCAGCCCCAGCATTTT	CASRYRDNDQPQHF
TRBJ1-5	TRBV28	-	-	TGTGCCAGCAGTTTGTCAGGGCAGAGCAATCAGCCCCAGCATTTT	CASSLSGQSNQPQHF
TRBJ2-7	TRBV27	-	TRBD2	TGTGCCAGCAGTTACTCGGGGGGGTTTGAGCAGTACTTC	CASSYSGGFEQYF
TRBJ2-7	TRBV19	once	TRBD1	TGTGCCAGTAGTATGGTCGGACAGGGCTCCTACGAGCAGTACTTC	CASSMVGQGSYEQYF
TRBJ1-4	TRBV7-9	few	-	TGTGCCAGCAGCGGTGCAGGGGATGAAAAACTGTTTTTT	CASSGAGDEKLFF
TRBJ1-6	TRBV27	-	TRBD1	TGTGCCAGCAGGCCAGTGTGGACAGGGTCAAATTCACCCCTCCACTTT	CASRPVWTGSNSPLHF
TRBJ2-3	TRBV7-9	-	TRBD2	TGTGCCAGCAGCTTAGGGATCACTAGCGGGGGGGCCGATACGCAGTATTTT	CASSLGITSGGADTQYF
TRBJ2-1	TRBV13	-	TRBD1	TGTGCCAGCAGCCACCGTGACAGGGGTCCTTACCATGAGCAGTTCTTC	CASSHRDRGPYHEQFF
TRBJ2-5	TRBV3-1/TRBV3-2	-	-	TGTGCCAGCAGCCGCGGGGTAGAGACCCAGTACTTC	CASSRGVETQYF
TRBJ1-2	TRBV20-1	-	-	TGCAGTGCCTCCACTTACTATGGCTACACCTTC	CSASTYYGYTF
TRBJ1-1	TRBV20-1	once	-	TGCAGTGCTAGAACTAGGACTGAAGCTTTCTTT	CSARTRTEAFF
TRBJ2-2	TRBV27	-	-	TGTGCCAGCAGGCTACTTACAGGGACCGGGGAGCTGTTTTTT	CASRLLTGTGELFF
TRBJ1-1	TRBV5-1	few	TRBD1	TGCGCCAGCAGCGTAGACAGGGGGAACACTGAAGCTTTCTTT	CASSVDRGNTEAFF
TRBJ1-5	TRBV27	-	-	TGTGCCAGCAGTCCATACCCCAGGGACAATCAGCCCCAGCATTTT	CASSPYPRDNQPQHF
TRBJ1-5	TRBV28	few	-	TGTGCCAGCACAAAAGATGTTCTAAGTCAGCCCCAGCATTTT	CASTKDVLSQPQHF
TRBJ2-3	TRBV19	-	TRBD1	TGTGCCAGTAGTACTCAGGGGGGCACAGATACGCAGTATTTT	CASSTQGGTDTQYF
TRBJ1-1	TRBV2	-	-	TGTGCCAGCAGTGAAGGGAGCGCTCGTGTCACTGAAGCTTTCTTT	CASSEGSARVTEAFF
TRBJ2-1	TRBV5-4	-	TRBD1	TGTGCCAGCAGCGTGAGGGGGCGCGGCTACAATGAGCAGTTCTTC	CASSVRGRGYNEQFF
TRBJ2-7	TRBV27	-	TRBD2	TGTGCCAGCAGTTTATCTAGTCTAGCGGGGGGGTTCCCACCTTACGAGCAGTACTTC	CASSLSSLAGGFPPYEQYF
TRBJ1-2	TRBV30	-	-	TGTGCCTGGAGTGTAGGCGGGTATGGCTACACCTTC	CAWSVGGYGYTF
TRBJ2-5	TRBV2	-	-	TGTGCCAGCATAAACGGACTGAGCCAAGAGACCCAGTACTTC	CASINGLSQETQYF
TRBJ2-1	TRBV5-1	-	TRBD2	TGCGCCAGCTCTAGCGGGGGGCCTGTTAATGAGCAGTTCTTC	CASSSGGPVNEQFF
TRBJ2-1	TRBV19	-	-	TGTGCCAGTAGGGTAGGGAGAAATGAGCAGTTCTTC	CASRVGRNEQFF
TRBJ2-7	TRBV30	-	-	TGTGCCTGGAGGGGCAGGGGTTATTACGAGCAGTACTTC	CAWRGRGYYEQYF
TRBJ2-2	TRBV21-1	-	-	TGTGCCAGCAGCAAAGTAGTTCGAACCGACGAACCGGGTACCGGGGAGCTGTTTTTT	CASSKVVRTDEPGTGELFF
TRBJ1-3	TRBV14	-	TRBD1	TGTGCCAGCAGCCAAGACAGGGGGCCTGGAAACACCATATATTTT	CASSQDRGPGNTIYF